This T cell receptor (beta chain) was found in a study of control samples from healthy donors and cancer patients. Clones were read by immunoSEQ multiplex PCR, and TCRdb kept only the in-frame ones, dropping some. The data show some 120,000 clones, roughly 91% seen once. Germline V gene data show CDR1 as LNHDA and CDR2 as SQIVND (reference sequence). With 5 bases removed from V and 7 bases from J, the gap between germline ends came to 20 bases. CDR3 length: 16 residues. The sample was blood. The chain employs TRBV19 and TRBJ2-2; tentatively, D is TRBD2 (7 bases). This TCR came from a man aged 40-49 years in good health. The CDR3 DNA is TGTGCCAGTAGTGGTAAGGGGGGGCCATCGGTCGGGGAGCTGTTTTTT. It encodes CASSGKGGPSVGELFF.